The clone carrying this TCR beta chain has more than one count but fewer than ten. The source of the sample is a study of CD8 T cells in ankylosing spondylitis. The CDR3 extends over 16 amino acids. The V gene's germline CDR1 is KGHSH and CDR2 LQKENI. V shed 2 bases and J shed 2 bases, with 14 bases lying between them. MiXCR was run by TCRdb on the 5' RACE reads, yielding one entry per CDR3 protein. The sample yields fewer than 40,000 distinct CDR3 sequences, roughly 29% seen once. Sequenced sample: synovial fluid, either unsorted or a sorted T cell fraction (not recorded which). The sequence was obtained from a male donor with ankylosing spondylitis. J is TRBJ2-3 and V is TRBV18, with unresolved D. The CDR3 coding sequence is TGTGCCAGCTCACCAGCGATTAACAAGAACACAGATACGCAGTATTTT. The encoded protein is CASSPAINKNTDTQYF. Based on the CDR3 plus reference TRBV18 and TRBJ2-3, the full variable domain is NAGVMQNPRHLVRRRGQEARLRCSPMKGHSHVYWYRQLPEEGLKFMVYLQKENIIDESGMPKERFSAEFPKEGPSILRIQQVVRGDSAAYFCASSPAINKNTDTQYFGPGTRLTVL.